The clone carrying this TCR beta chain was counted ten times or more. The target antigen is unknown. The V and J ends lost 2 bases and 4 bases, in that order; junction bases with no gene match: 16. This CDR3 is built from 18 residues. The germline V gene encodes CDR1 SEHNR and CDR2 FQNEAQ (reference sequence). TCRdb reprocessed the reads with MiXCR, giving one entry per CDR3 protein. The sample holds fewer than 550,000 distinct CDR3 sequences, approximately 16% seen once. The data stem from a study of T cell repertoires in cytomegalovirus infection. About the study: Public TCR beta signatures marked donors with CMV infection and the matching HLA. Study outcomes and limitations: Accumulated public TCR beta family frequency recognized individuals carrying CMV together with the relevant HLA. HLA-C-restricted, CMV-specific TCR beta clonotypes were dominant ex vivo.

The receptor was isolated from a human donor in good health (CMV status not recorded). Some clones in this sample may be carry-over from other donors' samples. V usage is TRBV7-9 and J usage is TRBJ1-1; 7 positions agree with TRBD1. Source material: CD8+ T cells from PBMCs. CDR3 sequence reads: CASSLPTTTDRALTEAFF. The CDR3 coding sequence is TGTGCCAGCAGCTTACCCACAACTACCGACAGGGCCCTCACTGAAGCTTTCTTT.